This T cell receptor beta chain was retrieved from a study of CD8 T cells in Susac syndrome. General study points: Individuals included in the TCR sequencing and HLA analysis were acknowledged by the study to be relatively few in number.

This clonotype was picked up a small number of times. Antigen: not known. Stable or active relapsing-remitting multiple sclerosis, untreated and meeting revised McDonald criteria, defined the controls. Purification of the CD8+ and CD4+ T cells relied on negative isolation, and TEMRA cells underwent FACS enrichment. RNA, at about 0.45 to 1 ug, was reverse transcribed with random hexamers. Using its own MiXCR run on the immunoSEQ multiplex PCR reads, TCRdb lists one record per CDR3 protein. Of a few hundred thousand distinct CDR3 sequences in the sample, approximately 85% were seen once. The trim removed 0 bases at V and 5 bases at J, leaving 5 bases unmatched. This CDR3 contains 15 residues. Per germline, CDR1 SGHNT and CDR2 YYREEE (reference sequence).

Sequences were obtained from CD8+ T cells from PBMCs. The gene calls are TRBV5-4 and TRBJ2-4, with 7 bases that match TRBD1. The receptor was derived from a human donor with multiple sclerosis. CDR3 in amino acids: CASSLDRQGENIQYF. In nucleotides, the CDR3 is TGTGCCAGCAGCTTGGATCGACAGGGAGAAAACATTCAGTACTTC. Supplemented by reference TRBV5-4 and TRBJ2-4, the full variable domain reads ETGVTQSPTHLIKTRGQQVTLRCSSQSGHNTVSWYQQALGQGPQFIFQYYREEENGRGNFPPRFSGLQFPNYSSELNVNALELDDSALYLCASSLDRQGENIQYFGAGTRLSVL.